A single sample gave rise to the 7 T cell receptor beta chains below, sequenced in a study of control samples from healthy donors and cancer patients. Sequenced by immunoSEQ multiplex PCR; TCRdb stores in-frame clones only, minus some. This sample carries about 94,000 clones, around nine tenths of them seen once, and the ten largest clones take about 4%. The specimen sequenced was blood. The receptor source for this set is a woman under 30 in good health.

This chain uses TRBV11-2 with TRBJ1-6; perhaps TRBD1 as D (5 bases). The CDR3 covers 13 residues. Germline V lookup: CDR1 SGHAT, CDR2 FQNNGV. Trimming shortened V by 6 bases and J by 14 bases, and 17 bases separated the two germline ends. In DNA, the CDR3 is TGTGCCAGCAGTACCATGGGGGGTAGGGCCCTCCACTTT. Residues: CASSTMGGRALHF.

CDR3 amino acids: CASSVGGLHNSPLHF. The CDR3 DNA reads as TGTGCCAGCAGCGTAGGGGGGTTACATAATTCACCCCTCCACTTT. J is TRBJ1-6 and V is TRBV9; maybe TRBD1 (5 bases). V was cut by 0 bases and J by 5 bases, with 9 bases left in between. Germline V gives CDR1 SGDLS, CDR2 YYNGEE. CDR3 size: 15 residues. Full variable domain (outside the CDR3, taken from reference TRBV9 and TRBJ1-6): DSGVTQTPKHLITATGQRVTLRCSPRSGDLSVYWYQQSLDQGLQFLIQYYNGEERAKGNILERFSAQQFPDLHSELNLSSLELGDSALYFCASSVGGLHNSPLHFGNGTRLTVT.

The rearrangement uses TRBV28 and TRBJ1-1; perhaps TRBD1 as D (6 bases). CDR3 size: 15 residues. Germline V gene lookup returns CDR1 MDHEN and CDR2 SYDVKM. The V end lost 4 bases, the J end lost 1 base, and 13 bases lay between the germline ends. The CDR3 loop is CASSSSMTGNTEAFF. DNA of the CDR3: TGTGCCAGCAGTTCCTCCATGACAGGGAACACTGAAGCTTTCTTT.

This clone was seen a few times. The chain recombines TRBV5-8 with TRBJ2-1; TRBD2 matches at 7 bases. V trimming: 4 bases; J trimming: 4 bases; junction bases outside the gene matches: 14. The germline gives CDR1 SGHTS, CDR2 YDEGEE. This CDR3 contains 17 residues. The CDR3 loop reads CASSTWTVAGDYNEQFF. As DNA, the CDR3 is TGTGCCAGCAGCACCTGGACGGTAGCGGGTGATTACAATGAGCAGTTCTTC.

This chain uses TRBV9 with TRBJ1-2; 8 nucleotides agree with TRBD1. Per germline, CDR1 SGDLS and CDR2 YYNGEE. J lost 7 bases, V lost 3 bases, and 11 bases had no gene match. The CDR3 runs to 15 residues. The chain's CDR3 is CASSGLDRVVRGYTF. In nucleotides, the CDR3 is TGTGCCAGCAGCGGACTGGACAGGGTAGTTCGTGGCTACACCTTC.

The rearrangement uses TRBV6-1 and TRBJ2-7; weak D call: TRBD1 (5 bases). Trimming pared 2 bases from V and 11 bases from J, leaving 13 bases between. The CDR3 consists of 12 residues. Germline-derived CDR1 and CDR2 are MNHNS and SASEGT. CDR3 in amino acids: CASSELGRVKYF. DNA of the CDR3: TGTGCCAGCAGTGAATTGGGCAGGGTTAAGTACTTC.

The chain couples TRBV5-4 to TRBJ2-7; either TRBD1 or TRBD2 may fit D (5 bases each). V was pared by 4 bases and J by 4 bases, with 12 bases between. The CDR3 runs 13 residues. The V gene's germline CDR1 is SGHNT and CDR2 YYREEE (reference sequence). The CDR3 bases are TGTGCCAGCAGCCTTGGGACGGATTACGAGCAGTACTTC. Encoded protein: CASSLGTDYEQYF.